Here is one T cell receptor beta chain with its context. This sample stems from a study of blood T cell repertoires in COVID-19. Study context: From the United States, Italy and Spain came samples of acute and convalescent COVID-19. Nucleic acid was either cDNA or gDNA, and it came from T cells, B-cell-depleted T cells, or PBMCs.

Germline V gene sequence: CDR1 SGHRS, CDR2 YFSETQ. The germline V and J ends were trimmed by 4 bases and 0 bases, with 12 bases remaining between them. The CDR3 is made up of 15 amino acids. As originally analysed: Reference gene primers were amplified, and this amplification served to estimate nucleated cell counts. The assay was immunoSEQ multiplex PCR, and TCRdb's table has in-frame clones only and misses some. That table furnishes V, J and clone size, whereas the DNA furnished D and trimming. The table has over 200,000 clones, just over 85% seen once. V is TRBV5-1 and J is TRBJ2-3, with TRBD2 as a possible D gene (5 bases). This receptor was identified in a man between 18 and 29 years old with active or convalescent COVID-19. Sequencing input: peripheral blood. The CDR3 here is CASSTLRTSTDTQYF. Here the CDR3 DNA reads TGCGCCAGCAGCACCCTCCGGACTAGCACAGATACGCAGTATTTT. Supplemented by reference TRBV5-1 and TRBJ2-3, the full variable domain reads KAGVTQTPRYLIKTRGQQVTLSCSPISGHRSVSWYQQTPGQGLQFLFEYFSETQRNKGNFPGRFSGRQFSNSRSEMNVSTLELGDSALYLCASSTLRTSTDTQYFGPGTRLTVL.